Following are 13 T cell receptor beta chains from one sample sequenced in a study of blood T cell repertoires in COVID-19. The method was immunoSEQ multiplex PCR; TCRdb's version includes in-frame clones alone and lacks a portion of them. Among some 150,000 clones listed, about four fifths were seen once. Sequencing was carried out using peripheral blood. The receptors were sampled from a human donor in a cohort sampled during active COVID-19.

Written as DNA, the CDR3 is TGCGCCAGCAGGCCTGAACTAGGGACCTACAATGAGCAGTTCTTC. It yields the protein CASRPELGTYNEQFF. The genes are TRBV5-1 and TRBJ2-1; D is perhaps TRBD2 (5 bases). Trimming removed 5 bases at V and 2 bases at J, with 14 bases between. Per the germline V gene, CDR1 is SGHRS and CDR2 is YFSETQ. This CDR3 comprises 15 residues.

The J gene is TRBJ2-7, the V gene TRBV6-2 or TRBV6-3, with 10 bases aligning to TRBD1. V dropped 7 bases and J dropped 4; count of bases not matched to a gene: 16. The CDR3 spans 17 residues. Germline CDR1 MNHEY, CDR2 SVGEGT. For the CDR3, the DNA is TGTGCCAGCACCCCCAGACAGCCGACAGGGGGCCAGTACGAGCAGTACTTC. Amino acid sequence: CASTPRQPTGGQYEQYF.

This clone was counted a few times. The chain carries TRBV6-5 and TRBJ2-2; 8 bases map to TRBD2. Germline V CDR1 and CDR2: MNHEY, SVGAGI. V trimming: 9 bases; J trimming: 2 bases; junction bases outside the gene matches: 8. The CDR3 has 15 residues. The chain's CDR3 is CASCSSGSNTGELFF. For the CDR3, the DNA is TGTGCCAGTTGCTCCAGCGGGAGTAACACCGGGGAGCTGTTTTTT.

CDR3 in amino acids: CSVSGLASPMNLGLLETQYF. The DNA for the CDR3 is TGCAGCGTGTCGGGACTAGCCTCACCCATGAACCTGGGTCTTTTGGAGACCCAGTACTTC. This chain uses TRBV29-1 with TRBJ2-5; 9 bases fit TRBD2. CDR1 is SQVTM, CDR2 ANQGSEA, per germline. CDR3 length: 20 amino acids. Unmatched junction bases numbered 28, after V lost 6 bases and J lost 5 bases.

CDR3 nucleotides: TGTGCCAGCACCCGGGATCAAAGGAACACCGGGGAGCTGTTTTTT. Translating it yields CASTRDQRNTGELFF. The rearrangement uses TRBV2 and TRBJ2-2, with D perhaps matching TRBD2 (5 bases). The CDR3 is 15 amino acids. V lost 7 bases, J lost 1 base, and 13 bases lay in between. Germline V gene sequence: CDR1 SNHLY, CDR2 FYNNEI.

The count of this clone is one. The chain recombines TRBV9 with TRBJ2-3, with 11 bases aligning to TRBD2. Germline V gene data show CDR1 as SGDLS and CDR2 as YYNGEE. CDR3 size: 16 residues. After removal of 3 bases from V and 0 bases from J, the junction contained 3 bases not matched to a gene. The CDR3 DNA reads TGTGCCAGCAGCGCGACTAGCGGGGAAAGCACAGATACGCAGTATTTT. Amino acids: CASSATSGESTDTQYF.

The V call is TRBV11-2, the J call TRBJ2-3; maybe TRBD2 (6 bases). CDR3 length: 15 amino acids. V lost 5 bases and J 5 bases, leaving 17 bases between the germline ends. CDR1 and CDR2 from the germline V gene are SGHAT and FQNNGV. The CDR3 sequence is CASSPEGRLGDTQYF. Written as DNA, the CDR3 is TGTGCCAGCAGCCCGGAGGGGAGGTTGGGAGATACGCAGTATTTT.

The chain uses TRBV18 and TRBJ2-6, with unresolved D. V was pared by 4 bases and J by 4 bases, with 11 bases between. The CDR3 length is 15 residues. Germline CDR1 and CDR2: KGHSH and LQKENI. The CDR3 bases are TGTGCCAGCTCACTAGACTCTTCCGGGGCCAACGTCCTGACTTTC. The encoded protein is CASSLDSSGANVLTF. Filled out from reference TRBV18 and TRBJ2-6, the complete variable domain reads NAGVMQNPRHLVRRRGQEARLRCSPMKGHSHVYWYRQLPEEGLKFMVYLQKENIIDESGMPKERFSAEFPKEGPSILRIQQVVRGDSAAYFCASSLDSSGANVLTFGAGSRLTVL.

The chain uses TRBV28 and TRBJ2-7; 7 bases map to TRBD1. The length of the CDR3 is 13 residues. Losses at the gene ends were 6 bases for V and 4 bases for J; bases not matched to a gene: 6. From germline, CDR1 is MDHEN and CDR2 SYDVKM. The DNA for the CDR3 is TGTGCCAGCAGCTCACAGGGGACGTACGAGCAGTACTTC. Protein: CASSSQGTYEQYF.

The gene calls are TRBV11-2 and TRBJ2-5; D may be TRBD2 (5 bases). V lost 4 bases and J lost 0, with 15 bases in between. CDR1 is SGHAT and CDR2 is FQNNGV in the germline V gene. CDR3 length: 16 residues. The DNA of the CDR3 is TGTGCCAGCAGCTCCGGACTTAACTTGTACCAAGAGACCCAGTACTTC. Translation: CASSSGLNLYQETQYF.

The CDR3 protein is CASSPRIAGGGETQYF. CDR3 DNA: TGTGCCAGCTCACCAAGGATAGCGGGAGGAGGAGAGACCCAGTACTTC. The chain has TRBV18 and TRBJ2-5; 10 nucleotides match TRBD2. Germline-derived CDR1 and CDR2 are KGHSH and LQKENI. J lost 4 bases, V lost 2 bases, and 7 bases had no gene match. The CDR3 has 16 amino acids. Full variable domain (outside the CDR3, taken from reference TRBV18 and TRBJ2-5): NAGVMQNPRHLVRRRGQEARLRCSPMKGHSHVYWYRQLPEEGLKFMVYLQKENIIDESGMPKERFSAEFPKEGPSILRIQQVVRGDSAAYFCASSPRIAGGGETQYFGPGTRLLVL.

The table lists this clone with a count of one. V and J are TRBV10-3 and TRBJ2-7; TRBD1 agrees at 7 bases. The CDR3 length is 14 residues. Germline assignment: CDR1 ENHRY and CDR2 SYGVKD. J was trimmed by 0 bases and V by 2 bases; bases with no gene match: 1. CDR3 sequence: CAISERDSSYEQYV. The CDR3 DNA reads TGTGCCATCAGTGAGAGGGACAGCTCCTACGAGCAGTACGTC.

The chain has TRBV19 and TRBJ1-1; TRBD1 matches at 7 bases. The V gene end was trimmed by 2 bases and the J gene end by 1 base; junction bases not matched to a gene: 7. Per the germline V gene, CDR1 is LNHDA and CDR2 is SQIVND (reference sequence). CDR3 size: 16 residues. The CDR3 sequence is CASSIPGGGWNTEAFF. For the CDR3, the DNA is TGTGCCAGTAGTATACCTGGAGGGGGCTGGAACACTGAAGCTTTCTTT.